This section outlines one T cell receptor beta chain sequence together with its context. Its target is not known. This CDR3 contains 13 residues. V was pared by 5 bases and J by 5 bases, with 10 bases between. Germline CDR1 reads MNHEY; CDR2 reads SMNVEV (reference sequence). This sample was included in a study of blood T cells in healthy people across ages. Across the study: Template switching retrieved approximately one barcoded beta molecule for each two T cells. Whole-study findings and limits: A strong correlation was seen between TCR beta diversity and naive T cell percentage. PBMC samples, being unsorted, prevented any conclusive comparison of naive and antigen-experienced cells.

Primed by a sample-barcoded 5' primer and a J-beta primer mix, a second PCR proceeded for about 6 to 11 cycles. Tags on each cDNA molecule came from a template-switch adaptor with 12 random nucleotides. TCRdb reanalysed the 5' RACE reads using MiXCR and keeps one entry per CDR3 protein. The repertoire consists of more than 700,000 distinct CDR3 sequences, with about half occurring once and the leading ten covering around a sixth. Sequencing used blood. The chain couples TRBV27 to TRBJ2-1; D is uncertain. This clonotype was sampled from a man aged 80 or over in good health. The CDR3: CASSVTENNEQFF. The CDR3 nucleotides read TGTGCCAGCAGTGTTACGGAAAACAATGAGCAGTTCTTC.